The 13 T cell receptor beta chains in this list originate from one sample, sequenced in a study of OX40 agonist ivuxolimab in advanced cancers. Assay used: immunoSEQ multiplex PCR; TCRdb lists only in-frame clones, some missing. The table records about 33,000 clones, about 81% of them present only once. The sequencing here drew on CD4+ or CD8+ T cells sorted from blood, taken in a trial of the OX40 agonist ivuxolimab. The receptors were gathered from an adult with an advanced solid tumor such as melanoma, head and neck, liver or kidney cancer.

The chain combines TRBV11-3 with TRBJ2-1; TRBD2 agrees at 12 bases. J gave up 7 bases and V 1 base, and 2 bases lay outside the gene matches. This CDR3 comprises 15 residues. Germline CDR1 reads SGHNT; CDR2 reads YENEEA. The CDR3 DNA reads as TGTGCCAGCAGCTTAGGGGGGACTAGCGGGAATGAGCAGTTCTTC. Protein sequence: CASSLGGTSGNEQFF.

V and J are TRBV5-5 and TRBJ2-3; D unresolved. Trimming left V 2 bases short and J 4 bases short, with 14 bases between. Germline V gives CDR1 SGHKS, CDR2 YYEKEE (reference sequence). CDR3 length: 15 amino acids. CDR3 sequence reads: CASSLGPIKADTQYF. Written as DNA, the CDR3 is TGTGCCAGCAGCTTAGGCCCTATTAAGGCAGATACGCAGTATTTT.

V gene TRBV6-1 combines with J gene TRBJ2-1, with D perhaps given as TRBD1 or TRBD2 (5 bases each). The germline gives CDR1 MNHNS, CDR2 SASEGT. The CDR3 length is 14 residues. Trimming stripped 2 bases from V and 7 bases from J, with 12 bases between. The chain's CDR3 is CASSERDPRNEQFF. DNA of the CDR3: TGTGCCAGCAGTGAACGGGACCCCCGGAATGAGCAGTTCTTC.

The CDR3 DNA reads TGTGCCAGCAGGGAAGGGGGCTTGAATACGCAGTATTTT. Its protein is CASREGGLNTQYF. The chain links TRBV28 to TRBJ2-3; 7 nucleotides align to TRBD1. Per the germline V gene, CDR1 is MDHEN and CDR2 is SYDVKM. This CDR3 region has 13 residues. Germline trimming cut 6 bases from V and 7 bases from J; bases unmatched to any gene: 7.

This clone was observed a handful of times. The CDR3 coding sequence is TGCGCCAGTCAAGCGGGGGGGACCTCTGGAAACACCATATATTTT. Translation gives CASQAGGTSGNTIYF. This sequence joins TRBV5-1 and TRBJ1-3; maybe TRBD1 (5 bases). V gave up 8 bases and J gave up 0 bases, with 15 bases separating them. CDR1 and CDR2 (germline): SGHRS, YFSETQ. CDR3 length: 15 amino acids.

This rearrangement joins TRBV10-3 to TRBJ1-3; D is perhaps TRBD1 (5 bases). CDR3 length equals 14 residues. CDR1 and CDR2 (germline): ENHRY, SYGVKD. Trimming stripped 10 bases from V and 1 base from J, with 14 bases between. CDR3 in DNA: TGTGCCAGCGGGGGAGCAGTATCTGGAAACACCATATATTTT. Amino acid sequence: CASGGAVSGNTIYF.

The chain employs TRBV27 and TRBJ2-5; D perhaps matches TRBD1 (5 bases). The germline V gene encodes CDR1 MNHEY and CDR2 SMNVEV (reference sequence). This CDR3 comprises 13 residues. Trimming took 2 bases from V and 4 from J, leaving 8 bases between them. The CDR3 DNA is TGTGCCAGCAGTTTAAACAGGCGAGAGACCCAGTACTTC. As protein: CASSLNRRETQYF.

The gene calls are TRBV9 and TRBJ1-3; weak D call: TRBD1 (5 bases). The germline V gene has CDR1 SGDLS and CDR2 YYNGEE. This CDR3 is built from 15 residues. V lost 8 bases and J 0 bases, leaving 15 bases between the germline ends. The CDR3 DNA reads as TGTGCCAGTGGGGGGAGGGTGGCCTCTGGAAACACCATATATTTT. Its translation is CASGGRVASGNTIYF.

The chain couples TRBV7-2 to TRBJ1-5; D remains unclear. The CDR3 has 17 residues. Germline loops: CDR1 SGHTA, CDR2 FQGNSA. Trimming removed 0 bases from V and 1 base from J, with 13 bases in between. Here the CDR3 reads CASSLAGIPISNQPQHF. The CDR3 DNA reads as TGTGCCAGCAGCTTAGCAGGTATCCCCATAAGCAATCAGCCCCAGCATTTT. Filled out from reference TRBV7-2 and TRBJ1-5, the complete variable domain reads GAGVSQSPSNKVTEKGKDVELRCDPISGHTALYWYRQSLGQGLEFLIYFQGNSAPDKSGLPSDRFSAERTGGSVSTLTIQRTQQEDSAVYLCASSLAGIPISNQPQHFGDGTRLSIL.

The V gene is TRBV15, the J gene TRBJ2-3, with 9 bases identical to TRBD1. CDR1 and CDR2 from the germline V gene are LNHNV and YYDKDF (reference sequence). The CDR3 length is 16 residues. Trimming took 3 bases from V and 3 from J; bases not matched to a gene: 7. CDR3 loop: CATSRLTGTGTDTQYF. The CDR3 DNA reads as TGTGCCACCAGCAGGCTTACCGGGACAGGGACAGATACGCAGTATTTT.

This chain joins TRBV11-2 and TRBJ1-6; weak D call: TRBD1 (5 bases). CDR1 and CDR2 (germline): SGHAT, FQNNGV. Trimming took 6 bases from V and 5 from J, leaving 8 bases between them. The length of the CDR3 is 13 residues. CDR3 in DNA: TGTGCCAGCAGAGACAGTCATAATTCACCCCTCCACTTT. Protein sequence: CASRDSHNSPLHF.

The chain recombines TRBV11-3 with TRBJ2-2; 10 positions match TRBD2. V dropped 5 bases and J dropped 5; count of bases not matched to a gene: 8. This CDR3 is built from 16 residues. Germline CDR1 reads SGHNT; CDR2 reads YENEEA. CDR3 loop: CASSPGGGLATGELFF. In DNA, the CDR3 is TGTGCCAGCAGCCCAGGAGGGGGACTAGCGACCGGGGAGCTGTTTTTT.

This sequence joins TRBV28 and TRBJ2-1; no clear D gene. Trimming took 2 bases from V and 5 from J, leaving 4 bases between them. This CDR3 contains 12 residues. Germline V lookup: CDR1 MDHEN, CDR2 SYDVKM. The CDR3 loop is CASSLLHNEQFF. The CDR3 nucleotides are TGTGCCAGCAGTTTACTCCACAATGAGCAGTTCTTC.